The clone carrying this TCR beta chain was recorded only once. What it binds is not known. Here immunoSEQ multiplex PCR was the method, and the copy in TCRdb shows in-frame clones only, minus some. The sample holds 30,000 or so clones; over 60% are singletons and the top ten take over 3%. This sample is drawn from a study of STAT5B mutations in CD4+ large granular lymphocyte leukemia. General study points: CD4-sorted patient repertoires seemed more clonal than healthy CD4+ repertoires. Top patient clones used TRBV06 genes more often: 8/27 versus 2/35 in controls.

Trimming removed 3 bases from V and 1 base from J, with 7 bases in between. This CDR3 is 13 amino acids long. In germline, CDR1 is SEHNR, CDR2 FQNEAQ (reference sequence). The J gene is TRBJ2-7, the V gene TRBV7-9; D perhaps matches TRBD1 (6 bases). Sequenced sample: CD4+ T cells from blood buffy coats. This TCR derives from a human donor in good health. The CDR3 sequence: CASSLDRSYEQYF. CDR3 nucleotides: TGTGCCAGCAGCTTGGACAGATCCTACGAGCAGTACTTC.